Sequencing of this T cell receptor beta chain was carried out in a study of blood T cell repertoires in COVID-19. Study context: Samples of COVID-19 (acute and convalescent) were obtained from the United States, Italy and Spain. T cells, B-cell-depleted T cells, or PBMCs provided the cDNA or gDNA that served as material.

CDR3 length equals 14 residues. Per germline, CDR1 SGDLS and CDR2 YYNGEE. V dropped 0 bases and J dropped 4; count of bases not matched to a gene: 2. In the authors' workflow: Amplification of reference gene primers was used by the study to estimate nucleated cell counts. Profiled with immunoSEQ multiplex PCR; TCRdb holds only in-frame clones, not every one. V, J and clone size are those of that table, while D and trimming were read from the DNA. The data show about 220,000 clones, approximately 77% seen once. Sequences were obtained from peripheral blood. The chain employs TRBV9 and TRBJ1-2; the match to TRBD1 covers 8 bases. The receptor's source is a woman of 80 years or more with acute or convalescent COVID-19. In DNA, the CDR3 is TGTGCCAGCAGCGTAGGGGACAGGAGCTATGGCTACACCTTC. Translated, it gives CASSVGDRSYGYTF.